Here is one T cell receptor (beta chain) with its context. The data were produced by immunoSEQ multiplex PCR, yet TCRdb's version contains in-frame clones alone and is incomplete. This sample carries over 250,000 clones, approximately 85% of them seen once, and the ten largest clones take 10% to 15%. This specimen belongs to a study of blood T cell repertoires in COVID-19. Study information: The analysed material was cDNA or gDNA that came from T cells, B-cell-depleted T cells, or PBMCs.

The CDR3 is made up of 17 amino acids. Trimming left V 8 bases short and J 3 bases short, with 20 bases between. CDR1 is ENHRY, CDR2 SYGVKD, per germline. The rearrangement uses TRBV10-3 and TRBJ1-6; D might be TRBD1 (5 bases). Input material: peripheral blood. This TCR came from a human donor in a cohort sampled during active COVID-19. The CDR3 sequence: CAIGPPDSERYNSPLHF. For the CDR3, the DNA is TGTGCCATCGGACCTCCCGACAGTGAACGCTATAATTCACCCCTCCACTTT.